This T cell receptor beta chain is drawn from a study of T cell responses to AZD1222 COVID-19 vaccine. Broader study findings: Spike-specific TCRs gained breadth and depth after people received two AZD1222 doses.

Comment on this clone: Its antigen is not known.

Sequencing was performed with immunoSEQ multiplex PCR; in TCRdb, only in-frame clones are kept and a portion is missing. The table lists under 140,000 clones, approximately 94% of them singletons, with 2.9% in the top ten. Germline V gene sequence: CDR1 MNHEY, CDR2 SMNVEV (reference sequence). This CDR3 comprises 15 residues. The ends lost 5 bases at V and 8 bases at J; junction bases unmatched: 8. The rearrangement joins TRBV27 to TRBJ1-6; 8 bases align to TRBD1. Here the sequenced sample was peripheral blood, taken 28 days after the second AZD1222 dose. The receptor comes from an adult who received the AZD1222 COVID-19 vaccine. DNA for the CDR3: TGTGCCAGCAGTGACCAGGGGGCGTTTGATTCACCCCTCCACTTT. Translated, it gives CASSDQGAFDSPLHF.